One and the same sample provided the 5 T cell receptor beta chains below, sequenced in a study of T cells after posttransplantation cyclophosphamide. Sequenced by immunoSEQ multiplex PCR; TCRdb stores in-frame clones only, minus some. The sample holds about 15,000 clones, around nine tenths seen once. Sampled 1 year posttransplant, controls received myeloablative marrow transplants, methotrexate and a calcineurin inhibitor. Sequenced here: PBMCs, sampled after an allogeneic stem cell transplant with a calcineurin inhibitor and methotrexate. The receptors derive from a male patient aged 50 to 59 who received an allogeneic stem cell transplant from an unrelated donor, was CMV-positive, and had chronic GVHD only. Some T cells may be provided by the graft donor.

The CDR3 DNA is TGTGCCAGCTCACAGGGACAGGCCCTAGGCCATGGCTACACCTTC. Its translation: CASSQGQALGHGYTF. This chain uses TRBV18 with TRBJ1-2; TRBD1 agrees at 8 bases. CDR1 KGHSH and CDR2 LQKENI come from the germline V gene. This CDR3 is 15 amino acids long. J was trimmed by 6 bases and V by 4 bases; bases with no gene match: 10.

The genes are TRBV4-3 and TRBJ2-7, with TRBD2 matching 7 bases. Losses at the gene ends were 3 bases for V and 5 bases for J; bases not matched to a gene: 16. The CDR3 totals 17 residues. Germline V lookup: CDR1 LGHNA, CDR2 YSLEER. The CDR3 here is CASSQSPVGGSVHEQYF. Here the CDR3 DNA reads TGCGCCAGCAGCCAGAGCCCTGTTGGCGGGAGTGTCCACGAGCAGTACTTC.

This clone was recorded a few times. This rearrangement joins TRBV9 to TRBJ2-3; D is unclear. There are 14 residues in the CDR3. CDR1 and CDR2 (germline): SGDLS, YYNGEE. Trimming shortened V by 2 bases and J by 0 bases, and 7 bases separated the two germline ends. Here the CDR3 reads CASSVYPSTDTQYF. The CDR3 DNA sequence: TGTGCCAGCAGCGTTTATCCTAGCACAGATACGCAGTATTTT.

The genes are TRBV15 and TRBJ1-6; D call uncertain. This CDR3 comprises 14 residues. The germline V and J ends were trimmed by 3 bases and 8 bases, with 11 bases remaining between them. Germline loops: CDR1 LNHNV, CDR2 YYDKDF (reference sequence). The CDR3 region has the DNA TGTGCCACCAGCAGCCGGCCGGGTTATTCACCCCTCCACTTT. Protein: CATSSRPGYSPLHF.

Here the CDR3 DNA reads TGTGCCAGCACCCCCTATGTGGCAGGTAGAAAGACCCAGTACTTC. It is translated as CASTPYVAGRKTQYF. The V and J genes are TRBV5-6 and TRBJ2-5, with unresolved D. CDR1 and CDR2 (germline): SGHDT, YYEEEE. Deletions cut 6 bases from V and 6 bases from J, with 21 bases between. The CDR3 has 15 residues. Using reference TRBV5-6 and TRBJ2-5 for the parts outside the CDR3, the full variable domain is DAGVTQSPTHLIKTRGQQVTLRCSPKSGHDTVSWYQQALGQGPQFIFQYYEEEERQRGNFPDRFSGHQFPNYSSELNVNALLLGDSALYLCASTPYVAGRKTQYFGPGTRLLVL.